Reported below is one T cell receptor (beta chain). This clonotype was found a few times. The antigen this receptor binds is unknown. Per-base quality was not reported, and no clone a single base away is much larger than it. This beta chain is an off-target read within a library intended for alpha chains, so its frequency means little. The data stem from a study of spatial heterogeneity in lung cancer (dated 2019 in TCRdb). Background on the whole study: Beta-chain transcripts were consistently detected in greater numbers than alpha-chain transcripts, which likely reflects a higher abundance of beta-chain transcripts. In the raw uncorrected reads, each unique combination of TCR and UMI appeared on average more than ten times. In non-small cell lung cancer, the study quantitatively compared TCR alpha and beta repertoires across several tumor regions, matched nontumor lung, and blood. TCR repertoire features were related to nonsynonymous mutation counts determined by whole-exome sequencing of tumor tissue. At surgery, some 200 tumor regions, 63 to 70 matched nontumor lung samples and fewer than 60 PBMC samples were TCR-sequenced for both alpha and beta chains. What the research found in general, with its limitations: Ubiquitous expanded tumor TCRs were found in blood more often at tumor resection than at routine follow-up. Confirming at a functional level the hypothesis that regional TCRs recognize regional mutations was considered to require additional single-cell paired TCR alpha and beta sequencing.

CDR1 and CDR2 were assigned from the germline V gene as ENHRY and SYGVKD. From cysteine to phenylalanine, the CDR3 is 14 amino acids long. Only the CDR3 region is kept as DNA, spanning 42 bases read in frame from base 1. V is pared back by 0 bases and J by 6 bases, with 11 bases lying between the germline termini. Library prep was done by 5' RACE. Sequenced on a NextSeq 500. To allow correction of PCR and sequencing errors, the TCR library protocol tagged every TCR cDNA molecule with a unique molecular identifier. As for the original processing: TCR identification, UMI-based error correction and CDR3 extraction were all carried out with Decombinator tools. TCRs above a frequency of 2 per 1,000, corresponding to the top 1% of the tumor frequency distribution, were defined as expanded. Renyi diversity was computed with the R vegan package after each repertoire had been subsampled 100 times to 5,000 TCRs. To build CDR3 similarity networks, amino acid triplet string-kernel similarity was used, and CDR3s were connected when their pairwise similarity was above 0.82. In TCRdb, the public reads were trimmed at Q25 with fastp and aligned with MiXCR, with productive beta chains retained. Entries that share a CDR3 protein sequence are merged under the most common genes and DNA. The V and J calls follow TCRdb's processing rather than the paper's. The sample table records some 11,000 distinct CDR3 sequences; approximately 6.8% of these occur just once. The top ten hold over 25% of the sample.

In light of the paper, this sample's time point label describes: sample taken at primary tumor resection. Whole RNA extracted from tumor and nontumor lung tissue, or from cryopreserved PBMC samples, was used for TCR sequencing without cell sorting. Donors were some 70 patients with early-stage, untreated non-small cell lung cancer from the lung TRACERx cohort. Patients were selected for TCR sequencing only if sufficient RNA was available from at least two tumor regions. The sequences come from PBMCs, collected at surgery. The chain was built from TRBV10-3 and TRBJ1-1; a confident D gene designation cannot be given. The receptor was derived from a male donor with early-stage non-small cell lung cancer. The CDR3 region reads CAISESGDIAEAFF. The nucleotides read TGTGCCATCAGTGAGTCGGGTGACATAGCTGAAGCTTTCTTT.